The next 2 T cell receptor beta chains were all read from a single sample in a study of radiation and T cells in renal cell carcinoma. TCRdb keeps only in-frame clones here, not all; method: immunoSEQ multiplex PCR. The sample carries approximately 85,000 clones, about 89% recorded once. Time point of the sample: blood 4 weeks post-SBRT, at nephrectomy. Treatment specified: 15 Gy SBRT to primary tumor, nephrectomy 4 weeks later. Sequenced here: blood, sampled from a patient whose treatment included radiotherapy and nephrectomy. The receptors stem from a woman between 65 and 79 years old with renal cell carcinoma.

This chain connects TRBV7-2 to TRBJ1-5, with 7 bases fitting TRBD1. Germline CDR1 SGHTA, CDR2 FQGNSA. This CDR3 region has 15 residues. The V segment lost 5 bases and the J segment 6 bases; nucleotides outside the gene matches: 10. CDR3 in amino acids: CASSTLGRGRQPQHF. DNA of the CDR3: TGTGCCAGCAGCACCCTTGGTAGGGGGCGTCAGCCCCAGCATTTT. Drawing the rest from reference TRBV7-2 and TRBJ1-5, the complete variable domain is GAGVSQSPSNKVTEKGKDVELRCDPISGHTALYWYRQSLGQGLEFLIYFQGNSAPDKSGLPSDRFSAERTGGSVSTLTIQRTQQEDSAVYLCASSTLGRGRQPQHFGDGTRLSIL.

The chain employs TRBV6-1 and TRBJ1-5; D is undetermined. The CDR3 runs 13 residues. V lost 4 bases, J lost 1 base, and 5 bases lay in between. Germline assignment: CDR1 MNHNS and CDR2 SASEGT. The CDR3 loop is CASSVESNQPQHF. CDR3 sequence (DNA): TGTGCCAGCAGTGTCGAAAGCAATCAGCCCCAGCATTTT.